This is a list of T cell receptor beta chains from one sample in a study of PD-1 blockade in classical Hodgkin lymphoma. Clones were sequenced by immunoSEQ multiplex PCR, and TCRdb holds only the in-frame ones, with some missing. Here the sample spans about 26,000 clones, approximately 67% being singletons. Sequencing was performed on peripheral blood mononuclear cells (PBMCs), taken before the second cycle of nivolumab. Receptors were obtained from a human donor with classical Hodgkin lymphoma. Each CDR3 is given without its conserved first and last residue. Not every row has a clone size; where given, it reads once, few, many or a size class.

V gene: TRBV5-8
clone size: few
J gene: TRBJ2-1
CDR3 protein: ASSRGLAGGNEQF

V gene: TRBV7-9
clone size: NA
J gene: TRBJ1-1
CDR3 protein: ASGRMANTEAF

V gene: TRBV2
clone size: few
J gene: TRBJ2-7
CDR3 protein: ASSPKGTSGRREQY

V gene: TRBV9
clone size: NA
J gene: TRBJ2-7
CDR3 protein: ASSVRELAGAYEQY

V gene: TRBV14
clone size: NA
J gene: TRBJ1-2
CDR3 protein: ASSQAGRDYGYT

V gene: TRBV5-1
clone size: NA
J gene: TRBJ1-1
CDR3 protein: ASTLGTGMNTEAF

V gene: TRBV28
clone size: NA
J gene: TRBJ1-3
CDR3 protein: ASEKHGNTIY

V gene: TRBV4-2
clone size: NA
J gene: TRBJ2-5
CDR3 protein: ASSLGSISETQY

V gene: TRBV4-3
clone size: NA
J gene: TRBJ1-5
CDR3 protein: ASSQDYTGGEQPQH

V gene: TRBV10-3
clone size: few
J gene: TRBJ1-1
CDR3 protein: AISADRNTEAF

V gene: TRBV28
clone size: once
J gene: TRBJ2-7
CDR3 protein: ASNIPGGSEQY

V gene: TRBV6-5
clone size: NA
J gene: TRBJ1-3
CDR3 protein: ASSFNSGNTIY

V gene: TRBV7-7
clone size: NA
J gene: TRBJ2-3
CDR3 protein: ASSLQGTSGGDTQY

V gene: TRBV11-2
clone size: NA
J gene: TRBJ2-7
CDR3 protein: ASSSPGQGHYEQY

V gene: TRBV30
clone size: NA
J gene: TRBJ1-4
CDR3 protein: AWGMGARGEKLF

V gene: TRBV10-3
clone size: NA
J gene: TRBJ2-7
CDR3 protein: AISDLDSRNGEGQY

V gene: TRBV2
clone size: NA
J gene: TRBJ1-1
CDR3 protein: ASSEGQGNTEAF

V gene: TRBV28
clone size: NA
J gene: TRBJ2-1
CDR3 protein: ASTFAGTNSYNEQF

V gene: TRBV7-8
clone size: NA
J gene: TRBJ2-7
CDR3 protein: ASSSRWGGGYEQY

V gene: TRBV5-8
clone size: NA
J gene: TRBJ2-5
CDR3 protein: ASSAPRMKGVTQY

V gene: TRBV4-2
clone size: NA
J gene: TRBJ1-3
CDR3 protein: ASSQDLWTNSGNTIY

V gene: TRBV4-1
clone size: NA
J gene: TRBJ2-1
CDR3 protein: ASSQDPTGSPKNEQF

V gene: TRBV7-8
clone size: NA
J gene: TRBJ2-3
CDR3 protein: ASSSGTSGGSTDTQY

V gene: TRBV6-5
clone size: few
J gene: TRBJ2-2
CDR3 protein: ASRDGGAGGELF

V gene: TRBV25-1
clone size: NA
J gene: TRBJ1-1
CDR3 protein: ASSEFGGQLEAF

V gene: TRBV12-2
clone size: NA
J gene: TRBJ2-3
CDR3 protein: ASRPVFAGADTQY

V gene: TRBV6-5
clone size: NA
J gene: TRBJ1-2
CDR3 protein: ASSPSYGYT

V gene: TRBV28
clone size: NA
J gene: TRBJ2-7
CDR3 protein: ASSPLGLLAYEQY

V gene: TRBV4-1
clone size: many
J gene: TRBJ1-2
CDR3 protein: ASSLQTLRDGKGGYT

V gene: TRBV6-6
clone size: NA
J gene: TRBJ1-1
CDR3 protein: ASTYGTGNTEAF

V gene: TRBV11-2
clone size: NA
J gene: TRBJ1-4
CDR3 protein: ASSSEGQVNEKLF

V gene: TRBV6-4
clone size: NA
J gene: TRBJ2-2
CDR3 protein: ASSDRAGGTGELF

V gene: TRBV4-1
clone size: NA
J gene: TRBJ2-5
CDR3 protein: ASSQDGTGRETQY

V gene: TRBV28
clone size: once
J gene: TRBJ2-7
CDR3 protein: ASSFPPGATGPYEQY

V gene: TRBV2
clone size: NA
J gene: TRBJ2-6
CDR3 protein: ASSPDWPSGANVLT

V gene: TRBV27
clone size: NA
J gene: TRBJ2-7
CDR3 protein: ASRIYGDSYEQY

V gene: TRBV28
clone size: few
J gene: TRBJ2-3
CDR3 protein: ASSLRDTSGTQY

V gene: TRBV2
clone size: NA
J gene: TRBJ2-1
CDR3 protein: ASSAGLQSNEQF